This record looks at one TCR beta chain sequence and its context. Its antigen is unidentified. These data belong to a study of Ad26.COV2.S vaccination and SARS-CoV-2 variants. Profiling relied on immunoSEQ multiplex PCR, and the TCRdb table lists in-frame clones only, not all of them. Of a few hundred thousand clones listed, approximately 90% were seen once; the top ten hold less than 4.5%. The germline V gene has CDR1 SGHTA and CDR2 FQGNSA. The CDR3 runs to 14 residues. V was shortened by 0 bases and J by 8 bases, with 11 bases between the two germline ends. Indicated treatment: 15 to 20 received Ad26.COV2.S at low or high dose, single or two shots; 5 received placebo; per-sample allocation not given. Sampling happened 63 days after the first vaccine or placebo injection. Aged 18-55 years, donor was enrolled in Boston in about 2020. Immunization relied on an Ad26 vector, which expressed Wuhan-strain SARS-CoV-2 spike.

General observations from the study: Vaccine recipients surpassed placebo recipients in spike-specific TCR breadth. Recipients of either vaccine or placebo displayed similar breadth of non-spike TCRs.

This receptor was identified in a person aged 18-60 years who received the Ad26.COV2.S COVID-19 vaccine or a placebo. V is TRBV7-2 and J is TRBJ2-1, with D possibly TRBD2 on 5 matching bases. This specimen consisted of peripheral blood, obtained in a trial of Ad26.COV2.S vaccine versus placebo. The CDR3 spells CASSLALTGYEQFF. The CDR3 coding sequence is TGTGCCAGCAGCTTAGCATTAACGGGGTATGAGCAGTTCTTC.